The present T cell receptor beta chain was sequenced within a study of naive and memory T cell subsets. CD4 T cells were positively selected, then CD8 T cells from the CD4-negative fraction. The beta constant-region primer was an equimolar mix of two oligonucleotides covering TRBC1 and TRBC2. Four rounds of PCR amplified the ligated cDNA using nested alpha and beta constant-region primers plus SP2. TCRdb re-derived calls from the UMI-ligation and nested PCR reads in MiXCR, one entry per CDR3 protein. The table lists 130,000 to 150,000 distinct CDR3 sequences, over 20% of them singletons. The V end was cut by 2 bases, the J end by 0 bases, with 15 bases between. Germline CDR1 and CDR2: SGHAT and FQNNGV. The CDR3 is made up of 17 amino acids. This clonotype was detected ten times or more. What it binds is not known. Notes on the study in general: In naive cells, over 95% of TCR sequences were seen only once. Findings for naive and memory subsets could not be checked against ground truth. Diversity fell and Gini index rose from naive through CM, EM, EMRA. Naive repertoires, especially CD8, held a few larger clonotypes, possibly memory cells re-expressing CD45RA.

Sample: naive CD4+ T cells from blood. The source is a human donor in good health. The chain is built from TRBV11-2 and TRBJ2-3; D might be TRBD2 (6 bases). CDR3 coding DNA: TGTGCCAGCAGCTTATCTTTCGCGGGGATCAGCACAGATACGCAGTATTTT. The encoded protein is CASSLSFAGISTDTQYF.